The rows below give T cell receptor beta chains drawn from one sample of a study of blood T cells in healthy people across ages. One entry per CDR3 protein, called by TCRdb with MiXCR from the 5' RACE reads. Of around 1.5 million distinct CDR3 sequences in the sample, about 31% were seen once. The sample consisted of blood. The receptors come from a woman aged 25 to 39 in good health. Each CDR3 is given with its conserved first and last residue. A D gene is named only where the DNA matches it firmly. Part of the rows lack a size; the others show once, few, many or a class for expanded clones.

V gene,CDR3 length,clone size,D gene,J gene,CDR3 protein,CDR3 DNA
TRBV29-1,13,NA,NA,TRBJ2-1,CSVDGLGRHEQFF,TGCAGCGTTGATGGTCTAGGGAGGCATGAGCAGTTCTTC
TRBV19,15,NA,NA,TRBJ2-5,CASSIVGGRRETQYF,TGTGCCAGTAGTATAGTGGGGGGGCGACGAGAGACCCAGTACTTC
TRBV5-1,18,NA,NA,TRBJ2-1,CASSYYLTGQSSYNEQFF,TGCGCCAGCAGCTATTATCTGACGGGGCAGAGCTCCTACAATGAGCAGTTCTTC
TRBV14,15,NA,TRBD2,TRBJ2-1,CASSQALAVFNEQFF,TGTGCCAGCAGCCAAGCTCTAGCGGTGTTCAATGAGCAGTTCTTC
TRBV4-2,15,once,NA,TRBJ1-2,CASSQEGTANYGYTF,TGTGCCAGCAGCCAAGAGGGCACGGCTAACTATGGCTACACCTTC
TRBV20-1,14,NA,NA,TRBJ1-1,CSAREAGRFTEAFF,TGCAGTGCTAGAGAGGCAGGGCGGTTTACTGAAGCTTTCTTT
TRBV18,13,NA,TRBD1,TRBJ2-5,CASSPGQGMEQYF,TGTGCCAGCTCACCCGGACAGGGAATGGAGCAGTACTTC
TRBV10-2,15,NA,TRBD1,TRBJ1-2,CASSPWTGGMDGYTF,TGCGCCAGCAGTCCGTGGACAGGGGGCATGGACGGCTACACCTTC
TRBV11-2,16,NA,NA,TRBJ2-1,CASSLGPLLGSSEQFF,TGTGCCAGCAGCTTAGGACCGCTATTGGGGAGCAGTGAGCAGTTCTTC
TRBV11-2,13,NA,NA,TRBJ2-4,CASSLEWGNIQYF,TGTGCCAGCAGCTTAGAATGGGGAAACATTCAGTACTTC
TRBV20-1,13,NA,NA,TRBJ2-3,CSATGLIIDTQYF,TGCAGTGCTACGGGACTTATAATAGATACGCAGTATTTT
TRBV4-1,17,few,TRBD2,TRBJ2-3,CASSQPTSGGRADTQYF,TGCGCCAGCAGCCAGCCAACTAGCGGGGGGCGCGCAGATACGCAGTATTTT
TRBV20-1,10,few,NA,TRBJ1-2,CSAGPYGYTF,TGCAGTGCTGGGCCCTATGGCTACACCTTC
TRBV5-1,15,NA,TRBD1,TRBJ2-7,CASSSDRLGSYEQYF,TGCGCCAGCAGCTCGGACAGGCTTGGGTCCTACGAGCAGTACTTC
TRBV7-9,15,NA,TRBD1,TRBJ1-2,CASSPDLTGSGGYTF,TGTGCCAGCAGCCCCGACCTGACAGGGAGCGGTGGCTACACCTTC
TRBV11-2,18,NA,TRBD2,TRBJ2-1,CASSSPSGRVGAYNEQFF,TGTGCCAGCAGCTCACCTAGCGGGAGAGTCGGCGCCTACAATGAGCAGTTCTTC
TRBV25-1,14,NA,NA,TRBJ2-1,CASSAGQVGNEQFF,TGTGCCAGCAGTGCGGGGCAAGTAGGCAATGAGCAGTTCTTC
TRBV7-9,16,few,TRBD2,TRBJ2-1,CASSGLAGGPADEQFF,TGTGCCAGCAGCGGACTAGCGGGGGGTCCCGCGGATGAGCAGTTCTTC
TRBV28,14,NA,NA,TRBJ1-5,CASSSGQENQPQHF,TGTGCCAGCAGCTCGGGACAAGAGAATCAGCCCCAGCATTTT
TRBV12-5,13,few,NA,TRBJ2-2,CASGFELTGELFF,TGTGCTAGTGGTTTTGAGCTAACCGGGGAGCTGTTTTTT
TRBV13,16,once,TRBD1,TRBJ2-5,CASSSSPDRDQETQYF,TGTGCCAGCAGCAGCTCACCCGACAGGGATCAAGAGACCCAGTACTTC
TRBV5-6,14,few,NA,TRBJ2-7,CASSLSAGLTEQYF,TGTGCCAGCAGCTTGTCCGCCGGACTAACCGAGCAGTACTTC
TRBV6-5,16,NA,NA,TRBJ1-4,CARPLRGTEGNEKLFF,TGTGCCCGACCTCTTCGGGGGACTGAAGGAAATGAAAAACTGTTTTTT
TRBV20-1,12,NA,NA,TRBJ2-1,CSASSDLGRQFF,TGCAGTGCTAGCTCAGATCTGGGTAGGCAGTTCTTC
TRBV9,16,NA,NA,TRBJ1-1,CASSSRTDSMNTEAFF,TGTGCCAGCAGCTCCCGGACAGATTCCATGAACACTGAAGCTTTCTTT
TRBV6-2/TRBV6-3,15,once,TRBD1,TRBJ1-5,CASSFTGGLSQPQHF,TGTGCCAGCAGTTTCACAGGGGGCCTAAGTCAGCCCCAGCATTTT
TRBV6-2/TRBV6-3,16,once,NA,TRBJ2-5,CASSYRDISRGEAQYF,TGTGCCAGCAGTTACCGAGACATATCAAGGGGAGAGGCCCAGTACTTC
TRBV7-7,15,many,NA,TRBJ2-1,CASSPSPDSYNEQFF,TGTGCCAGCAGCCCCAGTCCCGACTCCTACAATGAGCAGTTCTTC
TRBV3-1,12,NA,NA,TRBJ2-1,CASSLTRYEQFF,TGTGCCAGCAGCCTCACTAGGTATGAGCAGTTCTTC
TRBV14,18,once,TRBD2,TRBJ2-1,CASSQDLGKSGRYNEQFF,TGTGCCAGCAGCCAAGATCTTGGGAAGAGCGGGAGGTACAATGAGCAGTTCTTC
TRBV7-6,14,NA,NA,TRBJ2-7,CASSLEPNLYEQYF,TGTGCCAGCAGCTTAGAACCCAATCTCTACGAGCAGTACTTC
TRBV29-1,17,few,TRBD2,TRBJ2-7,CSVEDGTSGSLGYEQYF,TGCAGCGTTGAAGACGGGACTAGCGGATCCCTTGGGTACGAGCAGTACTTC
TRBV29-1,14,NA,NA,TRBJ1-1,CSVPPTDENTEAFF,TGCAGCGTTCCCCCGACGGACGAGAACACTGAAGCTTTCTTT
TRBV6-5,14,NA,NA,TRBJ2-2,CASSVVALGGELFF,TGTGCCAGCAGCGTGGTGGCCCTTGGCGGGGAGCTGTTTTTT
TRBV29-1,16,NA,TRBD2,TRBJ2-1,CSVGPGAGVSYNEQFF,TGCAGCGTTGGCCCGGGAGCGGGAGTGTCTTACAATGAGCAGTTCTTC
TRBV29-1,14,NA,NA,TRBJ1-1,CSVEDRGAWTEAFF,TGCAGCGTTGAAGATCGGGGGGCTTGGACTGAAGCTTTCTTT
TRBV2,15,NA,TRBD2,TRBJ2-1,CASSEAGLGYNEQFF,TGTGCCAGCAGTGAAGCGGGACTAGGGTACAATGAGCAGTTCTTC
TRBV5-1,13,NA,NA,TRBJ1-1,CASRAGLNTEAFF,TGCGCCAGCAGGGCCGGGCTGAACACTGAAGCTTTCTTT
TRBV6-1,14,few,TRBD2,TRBJ2-3,CASRLAGGGDTQYF,TGTGCCAGCAGACTAGCGGGAGGGGGAGATACGCAGTATTTT
TRBV20-1,14,NA,TRBD2,TRBJ2-1,CSATSGASYNEQFF,TGCAGTGCTACTAGCGGGGCGTCCTACAATGAGCAGTTCTTC